A single sample is the source of the 2 T cell receptor beta chains below, sequenced in a study of shared clonotypes between healthy human individuals. TCRdb keeps only in-frame clones here, not all; method: immunoSEQ multiplex PCR. The table includes about 1.5 million clones, approximately 98% detected once. Sequencing input: naive CD4+ T cells sorted from blood. The subset is: CD45RA+ positively selected. Every receptor here comes from a man aged 25 to 40 in good health.

The chain is built from TRBV18 and TRBJ2-3; TRBD2 might be the D (6 bases). The CDR3 sequence is 15 residues long. Germline CDR1 KGHSH, CDR2 LQKENI. Trimming removed 0 bases at V and 8 bases at J, with 15 bases between. The CDR3 region has the DNA TGTGCCAGCTCACCACCTGGGCTAGCGAATGTTACGCAGTATTTT. Its protein is CASSPPGLANVTQYF.

The CDR3 reads CASSSPQENEQFF. The DNA for the CDR3 is TGTGCCAGCAGCTCGCCACAGGAGAATGAGCAGTTCTTC. This rearrangement joins TRBV5-4 to TRBJ2-1; TRBD1 might be the D (5 bases). Germline V gene lookup returns CDR1 SGHNT and CDR2 YYREEE (reference sequence). V was cut by 3 bases and J by 7 bases, with 11 bases left in between. The CDR3 totals 13 residues.